This T cell receptor (beta chain) was observed in a study of regulatory T cells in long-lasting Graves disease (dated by TCRdb to about 2021). Study-wide context: Persistent Graves' disease was defined as persistently positive TSH receptor autoantibodies together with antithyroid drug treatment for over 5 years. Peripheral blood TCR sequencing and RNA sequencing compared persistent Graves' disease patients with newly diagnosed Graves' disease patients. The study was registered as a clinical trial and conducted in China. A total of around 35 samples underwent TCR sequencing: around 13 from persistent and roughly 20 from newly diagnosed Graves' disease patients. Antithyroid drugs had been taken for approximately 10 years on average by persistent Graves' disease patients in the clinical cohort.

The time point label on this specimen signifies: persistent/refractory GD, antithyroid drugs over 5 years with positive TRAb. For both TCR sequencing and RNA sequencing, RNA was extracted from PBMCs using TRIzol. Graves' disease was diagnosed according to American Thyroid Association guidelines. Recruitment of patients was carried out at an endocrinology department in Xi'an, China. Each patient gave 9 to 10 milliliters of peripheral blood, collected in an EDTA anticoagulant tube. Ficoll Paque Plus density gradient separation was used to isolate PBMCs, and no further T cell sorting was done. An Agilent 2100 Bioanalyzer and agarose gel were used to check RNA quality, while a NanoDrop 2000 measured RNA concentration. The research as a whole found: Persistent disease showed preferential use of TRBV28, TRBJ1-2 and TRBJ2-5, whereas newly diagnosed disease favored TRBV20-1 and TRBJ2-1. A larger number of public clonotypes was shared among persistent patients (approximately 3,000) than among newly diagnosed patients (around 970). Peripheral blood alone was examined, since thyroid tissue, which constituted the primary lesion, could not be accessed. Persistent Graves' disease patients showed lower TCR Shannon entropy and fewer highly expanded clones than newly diagnosed patients, suggesting clonal expansion. The small sample size was acknowledged by the authors as a limitation that may reduce accuracy. Only the TCR beta chain was sequenced and analyzed.

The protocol used for the library was multiplex PCR. Sequencing took place on an Illumina HiSeq 4000. TCR beta libraries were built with iRepertoire HTBI primers and Arm-PCR amplification of CDR3 regions. Gel purification was performed on PCR products prior to sequencing. Turning to the authors' computational methods: Across samples, roughly 60 TRBV and around 15 TRBJ segments were identified and used for gene usage analysis of CDR3 amino acid clonotypes. Filtered high-quality paired reads were merged into contigs using COPE and FqMerger. BLAST was used to align contigs to IMGT TRBV, TRBD and TRBJ reference genes, with CDR3 defined following IMGT. Any clonotype with a frequency above 0.1% was counted as a highly expanded clone. Shannon entropy was used to measure repertoire diversity, and the Gini coefficient was used to measure V-J evenness. Public clonotypes were defined as clonotypes shared by more than one individual. TCRdb cleaned the public reads at Q25 with fastp, built clones with MiXCR and kept in-frame beta chains. Entries are consolidated by CDR3 protein sequence, retaining the most common genes and DNA. TCRdb's processing, not the authors' own work, is the source of the V and J calls. The sample yields roughly 700,000 distinct CDR3 sequences; 30% were counted once. The ten largest clones take up about 40% of the sample.

Only a few counts were recorded for this clonotype. Its cognate antigen has yet to be identified. Base qualities are missing; no much larger clone stands one base away. Clipping removes 4 bases from V and 0 bases from J, with 5 as the unmatched junction base count. CDR3 length: 15 amino acids, cysteine to phenylalanine. Here the CDR3 DNA is all that survives: 45 bases in frame from base 1. Looking up the germline V gene (reference sequence) yields CDR1 LNHNV and CDR2 YYDKDF. The origin of this receptor is a female donor with Graves disease. The sequenced sample was peripheral blood mononuclear cells (PBMCs), obtained when the disease was refractory, from a patient treated with antithyroid drugs. The rearranged segments are TRBV15 and TRBJ2-7; 8 bases in the middle match TRBD1. The CDR3 region has the sequence CATSNGQGFSYEQYF. In nucleotides, the sequence is TGTGCCACCAGCAATGGACAGGGCTTCTCCTACGAGCAGTACTTC.